The rows below give T cell receptor beta chains drawn from one sample of a study of lymphopenia after photon versus proton radiotherapy. TCRdb's copy holds only in-frame clones and misses some; the assay was immunoSEQ multiplex PCR. The sample includes under 75,000 clones, 85% to 95% seen only once; the top ten take over 2%. The material was peripheral blood, obtained from a patient treated with photon-based radiotherapy. The source is a woman aged 40 to 55 with cholangiocarcinoma. Both conserved end residues are part of each CDR3. The order of the fields is V gene, D gene, clone size, J gene, CDR3 DNA, CDR3 protein. The D gene is left open where the match is weak. Some rows mark clone size as missing; the rest say once, few, many or name a class of expanded clone.

V: TRBV28
D: NA
size: NA
J: TRBJ2-3
DNA: TGTGCCAGCAGTTTAGGGGCTACGCAGTATTTT
CDR3: CASSLGATQYF

V: TRBV28
D: NA
size: NA
J: TRBJ2-1
DNA: TGTGCCAGCAGTGGGTCGTTTGCTGAGCAGTTCTTC
CDR3: CASSGSFAEQFF

V: TRBV28
D: TRBD1
size: NA
J: TRBJ2-7
DNA: TGTGCCAGCAGGCTACCCGGGACAGGGGTGTACGAGCAGTACTTC
CDR3: CASRLPGTGVYEQYF

V: TRBV9
D: NA
size: NA
J: TRBJ1-6
DNA: TGTGCCAGCAGCGCCTCCACAACGGGTTCACCCCTCCACTTT
CDR3: CASSASTTGSPLHF

V: TRBV5-4
D: TRBD2
size: NA
J: TRBJ2-2
DNA: TGTGCCAGCAGCTTGGAGAGTCTAGCGGGTCCCGGGGAGCTGTTTTTT
CDR3: CASSLESLAGPGELFF

V: TRBV29-1
D: TRBD1
size: NA
J: TRBJ1-1
DNA: TGCAGCGTTGGGGGTCTACAGGGGGCGCGGACTGAAGCTTTCTTT
CDR3: CSVGGLQGARTEAFF

V: TRBV7-9
D: NA
size: NA
J: TRBJ2-1
DNA: TGTGCCAGCAGCTTAGGCAACAATGAGCAGTTCTTC
CDR3: CASSLGNNEQFF

V: TRBV7-8
D: TRBD2
size: NA
J: TRBJ2-1
DNA: TGTGCCAGCAGCCCCACCGGGACTAGCGGCTACAATGAGCAGTTCTTC
CDR3: CASSPTGTSGYNEQFF

V: TRBV19
D: NA
size: NA
J: TRBJ2-7
DNA: TGTGCCAGTAGTATCTCAGGGGTCTCAACTTCCTACGAGCAGTACTTC
CDR3: CASSISGVSTSYEQYF

V: TRBV29-1
D: NA
size: NA
J: TRBJ1-2
DNA: TGCAGCGCAGCCGACGAGACAGAAGGACCAGCTAACTATGGCTACACCTTC
CDR3: CSAADETEGPANYGYTF

V: TRBV5-1
D: NA
size: NA
J: TRBJ2-1
DNA: TGCGCCAGCAGCTTAGGGTGGGACCTTCGGGGCAATGAGCAGTTCTTC
CDR3: CASSLGWDLRGNEQFF

V: TRBV28
D: NA
size: NA
J: TRBJ2-3
DNA: TGTGCAACACGGGGTACATGGTTAACAGATACGCAGTATTTT
CDR3: CATRGTWLTDTQYF

V: TRBV19
D: NA
size: NA
J: TRBJ2-7
DNA: TGTGCCAGTCGTCTGGGCTACGAGCAGTACTTC
CDR3: CASRLGYEQYF

V: TRBV6-1
D: TRBD2
size: NA
J: TRBJ2-7
DNA: TGTGCCAGCAGTGAAACGTTTGGGACTAGCGGGAGCCCACCCTACGAGCAGTACTTC
CDR3: CASSETFGTSGSPPYEQYF

V: TRBV10-3
D: TRBD1
size: once
J: TRBJ2-3
DNA: TGTGCCATCACCGACAGGGGGCCGGCAGATACGCAGTATTTT
CDR3: CAITDRGPADTQYF

V: TRBV7-9
D: NA
size: NA
J: TRBJ2-5
DNA: TGTGCCAGCAGCTTAGGGCGAGGGATTCAAGAGACCCAGTACTTC
CDR3: CASSLGRGIQETQYF

V: TRBV5-1
D: NA
size: NA
J: TRBJ1-5
DNA: TGCGCCAGCAGCTGGGGGGACGGGAATCAGCCCCAGCATTTT
CDR3: CASSWGDGNQPQHF